The T cell receptor (beta chain) described here comes from a study of T cells in localized non-small cell lung cancer. Study-wide results and limits: Only one tumor region went through sequencing, so heterogeneity may still be there. Longer overall survival accompanied higher blood T cell density. Uninvolved adjacent lung had higher T cell clonality than tumor and all other tissues. A median about 54 of the top 100 tumor clones appeared in adjacent lung.

About this clone itself: Its antigen is as yet unknown.

Some clones are missing from TCRdb's copy, which holds only in-frame ones; the method was immunoSEQ multiplex PCR. The table includes over 45,000 clones, about 72% detected once. This CDR3 is built from 15 residues. Germline CDR1 and CDR2: MNHEY and SVGAGI. V lost 4 bases to trimming and J lost 4 bases, with 17 bases between them. The specimen comprised peripheral blood, sampled before any cancer treatment. The chain combines TRBV6-5 with TRBJ2-7; the D call may be TRBD1 or TRBD2 (6 bases each). This TCR came from a man aged 40 to 70 with stage I squamous cell lung carcinoma. The CDR3 DNA reads TGTGCCAGCAGTTTTAGGGGACACGGACTATACGAGCAGTACTTC. Its protein is CASSFRGHGLYEQYF.